This T cell receptor (beta chain) was identified during a study of blood T cell repertoires in COVID-19. The CDR3 has 13 residues. V was clipped by 7 bases and J by 3 bases, with 12 bases between them. Per germline, CDR1 LNHDA and CDR2 SQIVND (reference sequence). Repertoires were generated with immunoSEQ multiplex PCR, while TCRdb's copy carries only in-frame clones and drops some. The sample includes about 250,000 clones, just over 85% of them seen just once. The source material was peripheral blood. This TCR was sampled from a man older than 75 with acute or convalescent COVID-19. This sequence joins TRBV19 and TRBJ1-2, with a weak D call TRBD1 (6 bases). The CDR3 region has the DNA TGTGCCAGTACGGGCAGGGGTTACTATGGCTACACCTTC. It is translated as CASTGRGYYGYTF.